These 26 T cell receptor beta chains came from one sample sequenced in a study of cytomegalovirus exposure and HLA in healthy donors. Primers for the PCR totalled 60 Vbeta and 13 Jbeta. Data came from immunoSEQ multiplex PCR; TCRdb stores just in-frame clones and leaves some out. The sample holds more than 20,000 clones, about 78% seen once. The sequenced sample was PBMCs. Every receptor here comes from a man in his sixties in good health and CMV-seronegative.

J is TRBJ1-1 and V is TRBV5-1, with 7 bases matching TRBD1. Per the germline V gene, CDR1 is SGHRS and CDR2 is YFSETQ. The CDR3 is 14 amino acids. V lost 6 bases and J lost 1; bases outside the gene matches: 6. The CDR3 DNA sequence: TGCGCCAGCACCCCGGGACAGACGAACACTGAAGCTTTCTTT. Its translation: CASTPGQTNTEAFF.

This sequence joins TRBV28 and TRBJ2-5, with D hard to call. CDR1 is MDHEN and CDR2 is SYDVKM in the germline V gene. The CDR3 sequence is 14 residues long. Trimming removed 6 bases from V and 2 bases from J, with 13 bases in between. The CDR3 nucleotides are TGTGCCAGCAGGCCCGCAGACTCACAAGAGACCCAGTACTTC. This sequence encodes CASRPADSQETQYF. The complete variable domain, with remaining parts taken from reference TRBV28 and TRBJ2-5, reads DVKVTQSSRYLVKRTGEKVFLECVQDMDHENMFWYRQDPGLGLRLIYFSYDVKMKEKGDIPEGYSVSREKKERFSLILESASTNQTSMYLCASRPADSQETQYFGPGTRLLVL.

The rearrangement links TRBV12-2 to TRBJ2-5; the table calls TRBD2, which could not be checked here. The J call may be mistaken, given a closer DNA end match to TRBJ2-7. TRBV12-2 constitutes a pseudogene. There are 16 residues in the CDR3. The CDR3 DNA follows: TGTGCAAGTCGCCCCCGAATTTGGCTAGTCCCCTACGAGCAGTACTTC. Translation gives CASRPRIWLVPYEQYF.

This clone was detected a few times. This chain links TRBV7-9 with TRBJ2-3, with D uncertain. Trimming took off 0 bases at V and 4 bases at J, with 5 bases between the two ends. The germline gives CDR1 SEHNR, CDR2 FQNEAQ (reference sequence). This CDR3 has 13 residues. The CDR3 bases are TGTGCCAGCAGCTTAGCTAGAGCAGATACGCAGTATTTT. This encodes CASSLARADTQYF.

Points on this clone: Without the conserved terminal phenylalanine or tryptophan, this CDR3 likely stems from a read error. The chain uses TRBV30 and TRBJ1-6; possible D gene TRBD1, 6 bases. This CDR3 contains 15 residues. The V gene lost 2 bases and the J gene lost 6 bases, with 14 bases spanning the gap. Germline CDR1 GTSNPN, CDR2 SVGIG (reference sequence). This chain's CDR3 is CAWSTGQTLNSPLHL. CDR3 DNA: TGTGCCTGGAGTACCGGACAGACTCTTAATTCACCCCTCCACCTT.

This chain joins TRBV27 and TRBJ1-6; D is undetermined. CDR3 length equals 12 residues. Germline V gene lookup returns CDR1 MNHEY and CDR2 SMNVEV (reference sequence). Between the trimmed V and J ends, which lost 11 bases and 13 bases, there was a span of 18 bases. The CDR3 DNA is TGTGCCCCCATAGTCGTCCTAGCGCCCCTCCACTTT. Encoded protein: CAPIVVLAPLHF.

This clone was recorded a few times. This chain uses TRBV7-2 with TRBJ2-7, with 7 bases matching TRBD1. This CDR3 region has 12 residues. The trim removed 6 bases at V and 4 bases at J, leaving 3 bases unmatched. The V gene's germline CDR1 is SGHTA and CDR2 FQGNSA. The CDR3: CASSRQGYEQYF. The CDR3 DNA is TGTGCCAGCAGTAGACAGGGATACGAGCAGTACTTC.

This clone has more than one count but fewer than ten. The CDR3 region has the DNA TGTGCCAGCAGCACGGACAGGGGGGATGGCTACACCTTC. It is translated as CASSTDRGDGYTF. This chain connects TRBV7-9 to TRBJ1-2; 10 bases fit TRBD1. Germline V CDR1 and CDR2: SEHNR, FQNEAQ (reference sequence). The CDR3 is 13 residues long. V lost 5 bases, J lost 6 bases, and 3 bases stayed unmatched.

This chain joins TRBV7-2 and TRBJ2-2; 7 nucleotides match TRBD2. Germline CDR1 and CDR2: SGHTA and FQGNSA. Trimming at V came to 2 bases and at J to 4 bases, leaving 7 bases not matched to a gene. The CDR3 has 16 residues. Here the CDR3 DNA reads TGTGCCAGCAGCTTAAACGGGAGGTGGGGCACCGGGGAGCTGTTTTTT. Its translation: CASSLNGRWGTGELFF.

The V gene is TRBV2, the J gene TRBJ1-3, with 8 positions matching TRBD1. After removal of 7 bases from V and 0 bases from J, the junction contained 8 bases not matched to a gene. The CDR3 consists of 16 residues. Germline V gene data show CDR1 as SNHLY and CDR2 as FYNNEI. The CDR3 bases are TGTGCCAGCACAGGGACAGGCGTTTTCTCTGGAAACACCATATATTTT. Residues: CASTGTGVFSGNTIYF. The complete variable domain, with remaining parts taken from reference TRBV2 and TRBJ1-3, reads EPEVTQTPSHQVTQMGQEVILRCVPISNHLYFYWYRQILGQKVEFLVSFYNNEISEKSEIFDDQFSVERPDGSNFTLKIRSTKLEDSAMYFCASTGTGVFSGNTIYFGEGSWLTVV.

The chain uses TRBV19 and TRBJ1-2, with D possibly TRBD1 on 5 matching bases. V was cut by 5 bases and J by 6 bases, with 10 bases left in between. This CDR3 has 12 residues. CDR1 LNHDA and CDR2 SQIVND come from the germline V gene (reference sequence). The CDR3 sequence: CASSQGGHGYTF. As DNA, the CDR3 is TGTGCCAGTAGTCAGGGCGGTCATGGCTACACCTTC. The variable domain in full, completed from reference TRBV19 and TRBJ1-2, reads DGGITQSPKYLFRKEGQNVTLSCEQNLNHDAMYWYRQDPGQGLRLIYYSQIVNDFQKGDIAEGYSVSREKKESFPLTVTSAQKNPTAFYLCASSQGGHGYTFGSGTRLTVV.

The table lists this clone with a few counts. V usage is TRBV5-1 and J usage is TRBJ1-3; D not resolved. Germline lookup yields CDR1 SGHRS and CDR2 YFSETQ. Trimming shortened V by 0 bases and J by 2 bases, and 12 bases separated the two germline ends. This CDR3 is built from 16 residues. CDR3 in amino acids: CASSLGSKAAGNTIYF. CDR3 DNA sequence: TGCGCCAGCAGCTTGGGGTCGAAAGCGGCTGGAAACACCATATATTTT.

The chain joins TRBV15 to TRBJ2-5, with D perhaps TRBD1 (6 bases). Trimming cost V 0 bases and J 4 bases, with 18 bases left between them. CDR3 length: 17 amino acids. Germline V gene lookup returns CDR1 LNHNV and CDR2 YYDKDF (reference sequence). This CDR3 reads CATSRDRSGAGVETQYF. The CDR3 DNA is TGTGCCACCAGCAGAGATCGGAGTGGGGCAGGGGTAGAGACCCAGTACTTC.

The rearrangement links TRBV7-2 to TRBJ2-1; TRBD2 matches 10 bases. The germline V gene encodes CDR1 SGHTA and CDR2 FQGNSA. This CDR3 spans 15 amino acids. Germline trimming cut 4 bases from V and 9 bases from J; bases unmatched to any gene: 9. The CDR3 spells CASSWAPSGRGEQFF. The CDR3 region has the DNA TGTGCCAGCAGCTGGGCGCCTAGCGGGAGAGGTGAGCAGTTCTTC.

The V and J genes are TRBV7-2 and TRBJ2-1; perhaps TRBD1 as D (6 bases). The ends were cut back, 5 bases at V and 3 bases at J, with 17 bases in the middle. This CDR3 is 16 amino acids long. Per the germline V gene, CDR1 is SGHTA and CDR2 is FQGNSA. The CDR3 spells CASSPPGGALYNEQFF. The CDR3 nucleotides are TGTGCCAGCAGCCCACCTGGGGGCGCCCTCTACAATGAGCAGTTCTTC.

The CDR3 protein is CASSSVGGLAEAFF. DNA for the CDR3: TGTGCCAGCTCATCTGTAGGGGGCCTCGCTGAAGCTTTCTTT. This rearrangement joins TRBV18 to TRBJ1-1; 7 nucleotides match TRBD1. Germline trimming cut 5 bases from V and 6 bases from J; bases unmatched to any gene: 9. The V gene's germline CDR1 is KGHSH and CDR2 LQKENI. CDR3 length: 14 amino acids.

In its sample, this clone was seen once. One end of the junction does not line up with germline, which may come from a read error. This chain connects TRBV7-9 to TRBJ2-3; the D is unclear. CDR1 is SEHNR and CDR2 is FQNEAQ in the germline V gene (reference sequence). This CDR3 region has 12 residues. The CDR3 protein is CSSSQTTDTQYF. CDR3 nucleotide sequence: TGTTCCAGCAGCCAAACAACAGATACGCAGTATTTT.

The rearrangement uses TRBV9 and TRBJ2-7; 8 bases match TRBD1. The CDR3 covers 13 residues. After removal of 5 bases from V and 4 bases from J, the junction contained 5 bases not matched to a gene. The germline V gene encodes CDR1 SGDLS and CDR2 YYNGEE. As DNA, the CDR3 is TGTGCCAGCAGTCCGGGACAGGAGTACGAGCAGTACTTC. Translated: CASSPGQEYEQYF.

The CDR3 reads CAWSVRGSEQYF. Written as DNA, the CDR3 is TGTGCCTGGAGTGTAAGGGGCAGCGAGCAGTACTTC. This chain joins TRBV30 and TRBJ2-7, with D tentatively TRBD1 (5 bases). Trimming shortened V by 0 bases and J by 6 bases, and 9 bases separated the two germline ends. The CDR3 consists of 12 residues. In germline, CDR1 is GTSNPN, CDR2 SVGIG (reference sequence).

This clone appeared a single time. This rearrangement joins TRBV19 to TRBJ1-5; TRBD1 is a possible D gene (6 bases). V was shortened by 6 bases and J by 2 bases, with 14 bases between the two germline ends. This CDR3 has 15 amino acids. From germline, CDR1 is LNHDA and CDR2 SQIVND (reference sequence). The DNA for the CDR3 is TGTGCCAGTAGCGAAGATCACAGGGGCAATCAGCCCCAGCATTTT. This translates into CASSEDHRGNQPQHF.

This rearrangement joins TRBV7-9 to TRBJ2-3; tentatively, D is TRBD2 (5 bases). The CDR3 spans 11 residues. Looked up from germline, CDR1 is SEHNR and CDR2 is FQNEAQ (reference sequence). V lost 5 bases to trimming and J lost 11 bases, with 11 bases between them. CDR3 residues: CASSPAAVQYF. Written as DNA, the CDR3 is TGTGCCAGCAGCCCAGCGGCGGTGCAGTATTTT.

This chain joins TRBV18 and TRBJ2-5; 9 bases line up with TRBD1. V lost 6 bases and J lost 11; bases outside the gene matches: 16. The CDR3 extends over 15 amino acids. CDR1 is KGHSH, CDR2 LQKENI, per germline. This CDR3 reads CASSLPGQGIYGQYF. As DNA, the CDR3 is TGTGCCAGCTCCCTACCGGGACAGGGTATTTACGGGCAGTACTTC.

The chain uses TRBV19 and TRBJ2-3; D might be TRBD2 (6 bases). This CDR3 region has 15 residues. Germline lookup yields CDR1 LNHDA and CDR2 SQIVND (reference sequence). Trimming removed 5 bases at V and 3 bases at J, with 15 bases between. CDR3 DNA sequence: TGTGCCAGTAGTTGGGACGGACTATCTACAGATACGCAGTATTTT. This sequence encodes CASSWDGLSTDTQYF.

The rearrangement uses TRBV6-5 and TRBJ2-3, with D perhaps matching TRBD2 (5 bases). The CDR3 sequence is 15 residues long. Germline V gene lookup returns CDR1 MNHEY and CDR2 SVGAGI. Trimming removed 0 bases at V and 2 bases at J, with 9 bases between. CDR3 amino acids: CASSYSQRTTDTQYF. CDR3 nucleotides: TGTGCCAGCAGTTACTCACAGCGGACCACAGATACGCAGTATTTT.

The CDR3 reads CSVEDPGEAFF. CDR3 DNA sequence: TGCAGCGTTGAAGATCCAGGTGAAGCTTTCTTT. The rearrangement links TRBV29-1 to TRBJ1-1; D gene ambiguous. The CDR3 has 11 residues. CDR1 is SQVTM and CDR2 is ANQGSEA in the germline V gene. V lost 0 bases to trimming and J lost 7 bases, with 6 bases between them.

The V gene is TRBV5-1, the J gene TRBJ2-1; 14 positions agree with TRBD2. V lost 4 bases, J lost 7 bases, and 10 bases stayed unmatched. The CDR3 is 17 residues long. Germline loops: CDR1 SGHRS, CDR2 YFSETQ. CDR3 sequence reads: CASSPGTSGGLRNEQFF. CDR3 in DNA: TGCGCCAGCAGCCCCGGGACTAGCGGGGGTCTCCGGAATGAGCAGTTCTTC.